This T cell receptor beta chain is drawn from a study of response to subunit inactivated influenza vaccine. Regarding the study as a whole: It was the authors' suggestion that each seasonal influenza vaccination recruits few new T cells.

CDR1 and CDR2 (germline): ENHRY, SYGVKD. CDR3 length: 13 amino acids. V lost 9 bases, J lost 5 bases, and 4 bases stayed unmatched. TCRdb reprocessed the RT-PCR reads with MiXCR, giving one entry per CDR3 protein. This sample has roughly 700,000 distinct CDR3 sequences; less than 20% occur once, and the top ten carry 11%. This clonotype appeared a few times. The antigen is undetermined. The source material was PBMCs from blood, sampled 11 to 12 days after vaccination. This TCR derives from a man aged 50-59 years who received an inactivated influenza vaccine. The rearrangement uses TRBV10-3 and TRBJ2-2, with 9 bases aligning to TRBD2. In DNA, the CDR3 is TGTGCCATTAGCGGGAGCGGTACCGGGGAGCTGTTTTTT. It yields the protein CAISGSGTGELFF.